The rows below give T cell receptor beta chains drawn from one sample of a study of T cell changes during pregnancy in multiple sclerosis. Clones were read by immunoSEQ multiplex PCR, and TCRdb kept only the in-frame ones, dropping some. The data show 40,000 to 50,000 clones, around 91% seen once. The sequences come from CD8+ T cells from peripheral blood mononuclear cells, collected in the first trimester of pregnancy. These receptors originate from a female donor with multiple sclerosis, enrolled in a pregnancy study. Both conserved end residues are part of each CDR3. The D gene is left open where the match is weak. Some rows mark clone size as missing; the rest say once, few, many or name a class of expanded clone.

-	TRBV10-3	TRBJ2-1	TRBD2	CAISERRYWTSGPLYNEQFF	TGTGCCATCAGTGAGAGGCGTTATTGGACTAGCGGGCCCCTCTACAATGAGCAGTTCTTC
once	TRBV7-9	TRBJ2-3	-	CASSLEGTDTQYF	TGTGCCAGCAGCTTAGAGGGGACAGATACGCAGTATTTT
-	TRBV19	TRBJ1-5	-	CASSMEGPASNQPQHF	TGTGCCAGTAGTATGGAGGGACCCGCTAGCAATCAGCCCCAGCATTTT
-	TRBV6-1	TRBJ2-1	TRBD2	CASSEDGTSYNEQFF	TGTGCCAGCAGTGAAGACGGGACTAGTTACAATGAGCAGTTCTTC
-	TRBV2	TRBJ2-3	TRBD2	CASSDSGRGYTDTQYF	TGTGCCAGCAGTGATTCTGGGAGGGGATACACAGATACGCAGTATTTT
-	TRBV6-5	TRBJ1-5	-	CASSSPGHPGPQHF	TGTGCCAGCAGTTCCCCGGGACATCCCGGGCCCCAGCATTTT
-	TRBV5-6	TRBJ1-5	TRBD1	CASSFRDRGLWQPQHF	TGTGCCAGCAGCTTCCGGGACAGGGGCCTCTGGCAGCCCCAGCATTTT
-	TRBV11-3	TRBJ2-3	TRBD2	CASSLTSGWADTQYF	TGTGCCAGCAGCTTAACTAGCGGATGGGCGGATACGCAGTATTTT
-	TRBV9	TRBJ2-7	TRBD1	CASSAFPDRGTQGEQYF	TGTGCCAGCAGCGCCTTCCCAGACAGGGGTACTCAGGGCGAGCAGTACTTC
-	TRBV21-1	TRBJ2-7	-	CASSKSDREDEQYF	TGTGCCAGCAGCAAATCCGACAGGGAGGACGAGCAGTACTTC
few	TRBV19	TRBJ1-1	-	CASSTVTGMNTEAFF	TGTGCCAGTAGTACGGTCACAGGGATGAACACTGAAGCTTTCTTT
-	TRBV7-8	TRBJ2-1	TRBD2	CASSPTSGRADEQFF	TGTGCCAGCAGCCCAACTAGCGGGAGAGCGGATGAGCAGTTCTTC
-	TRBV5-4	TRBJ2-2	-	CASSFEQGDTGELFF	TGTGCCAGCAGCTTCGAACAGGGAGACACCGGGGAGCTGTTTTTT
once	TRBV25-1	TRBJ1-1	-	CASRVRSGGSEAFF	TGTGCCAGCAGGGTGAGATCCGGGGGGAGTGAAGCTTTCTTT
once	TRBV2	TRBJ1-5	TRBD1	CASSGKDRFDNQPQHF	TGTGCCAGCAGTGGGAAGGACAGGTTCGACAATCAGCCCCAGCATTTT
-	TRBV7-8	TRBJ2-7	TRBD1	CASSFRDRGSYEQYF	TGTGCCAGCAGCTTTAGGGACAGGGGTTCCTACGAGCAGTACTTC
-	TRBV5-4	TRBJ2-2	TRBD1	CASSSGTGFTGELFF	TGTGCCAGCAGCTCCGGGACAGGGTTCACCGGGGAGCTGTTTTTT
-	TRBV9	TRBJ2-1	-	CASSVVSNEQFF	TGTGCCAGCAGCGTAGTCTCGAATGAGCAGTTCTTC